This TCR beta chain derives from a study of human T cells and chemical hapten exposure. Study background: How much TCR each sample yielded varied, mostly because pooled library volumes differed slightly.

Time point here: pre-sensitization, week 0. Treatment described: therapeutic diphenylcyclopropenone sensitization with weekly scalp DPC. Donation of samples came from alopecia patients who were 18 to 70 years old and suitable for DPC. This clonotype has a count of ten or more. Trimming stripped 2 bases from V and 5 bases from J, with 6 bases between. This CDR3 contains 12 residues. Per the germline V gene, CDR1 is MNHEY and CDR2 is SVGEGT. TCRdb re-analysed the RACE reads in MiXCR, keeping a single row per CDR3 protein. The repertoire holds tens of thousands of distinct CDR3 sequences, with roughly 12% as singletons.

This receptor was obtained from a woman aged 25 to 45 with alopecia areata. Some clones in this sample may be carry-over from other donors' samples. Sample: whole blood, taken in connection with sensitization to the hapten diphenylcyclopropenone (DPC). The chain has TRBV6-2 or TRBV6-3 and TRBJ1-2; D gene ambiguous. The CDR3 coding sequence is TGTGCCAGCAGTTACAGCACATATGGCTACACCTTC. Translating gives CASSYSTYGYTF.